Following are 22 T cell receptor beta chains from one sample sequenced in a study of T cell repertoires in cytomegalovirus infection. TCRdb recomputed calls from the reads with MiXCR, one row per CDR3 protein. The data show about 770,000 distinct CDR3 sequences, with 25% to 30% seen just once and 13% held by the top ten. These receptors' targets are unknown. Sample: cultured CD8+ T cells from PBMCs, taken from culture after CMV antigen stimulation. The receptor set was obtained from a human donor in good health (CMV status not recorded). Some clones in this sample may be carry-over from other donors' samples.

This chain joins TRBV7-8 and TRBJ2-3; possible D gene TRBD1, 5 bases. Germline CDR1 is SGHVS and CDR2 is FQNEAQ. CDR3 size: 15 residues. The V and J ends lost 1 base and 1 base respectively, with 9 bases between them. CDR3 in amino acids: CASSLEGSGTDTQYF. CDR3 DNA sequence: TGTGCCAGCAGCTTAGAGGGGTCAGGCACAGATACGCAGTATTTT.

This clonotype was seen ten or more times. This chain joins TRBV6-2 or TRBV6-3 and TRBJ2-7; TRBD1 or TRBD2 may be the D gene (5 bases each). V dropped 0 bases and J dropped 4 bases, with 16 bases sitting between them. The CDR3 contains 16 residues. Germline CDR1 MNHEY, CDR2 SVGEGT. CDR3 loop: CASSYSRGVPLYEQYV. The CDR3 DNA sequence: TGTGCCAGCAGTTACTCCCGAGGGGTTCCCCTTTACGAGCAGTACGTC.

The rearrangement joins TRBV7-9 to TRBJ2-3, with TRBD1 matching over 12 bases. This CDR3 has 17 amino acids. V dropped 4 bases and J dropped 0; count of bases not matched to a gene: 5. Germline assignment: CDR1 SEHNR and CDR2 FQNEAQ (reference sequence). CDR3 sequence: CASSSTGQGASTDTQYF. The CDR3 DNA reads as TGTGCCAGCAGCTCGACGGGACAGGGGGCGAGCACAGATACGCAGTATTTT.

V and J are TRBV7-9 and TRBJ2-7; D possibly corresponds to TRBD2 (6 bases). This CDR3 is 14 amino acids long. Germline CDR1 reads SEHNR; CDR2 reads FQNEAQ (reference sequence). Trimming cost V 7 bases and J 0 bases, with 13 bases left between them. CDR3 DNA sequence: TGTGCCAGCACCAACGGGGGACGCTCCTACGAGCAGTACGTC. Protein product: CASTNGGRSYEQYV.

A few counts support this clonotype. The chain couples TRBV7-9 to TRBJ2-5; D is ambiguous. Per germline, CDR1 SEHNR and CDR2 FQNEAQ (reference sequence). The CDR3 extends over 14 amino acids. V was clipped by 6 bases and J by 4 bases, with 15 bases between them. CDR3 in DNA: TGTGCCAGCAGGGATGAAGACTGGTTAGAGACCCAGTACTTC. Its protein product is CASRDEDWLETQYF.

The V call is TRBV4-1, the J call TRBJ2-1; D may match TRBD1 or TRBD2 (5 bases each). The CDR3 is made up of 16 amino acids. Germline values: CDR1 MGHRA, CDR2 YSYEKL. Trimming cost V 6 bases and J 2 bases, with 17 bases left between them. The CDR3 bases are TGCGCCAGCAGTCCGCGGGCCGGGGCCGCCTACAATGAGCAGTTCTTC. It translates to CASSPRAGAAYNEQFF.

At least ten counts were recorded for this clonotype. The chain uses TRBV12-3 or TRBV12-4 and TRBJ2-2, with D tentatively TRBD1 (6 bases). The length of the CDR3 is 15 residues. Trimming pared 8 bases from V and 6 bases from J, leaving 19 bases between. The CDR3: CASSTGQNPPGELFF. CDR3 nucleotides: TGTGCCAGCTCGACAGGTCAAAACCCACCCGGGGAGCTGTTTTTT.

This clonotype has at least ten counts. The rearrangement links TRBV6-8 to TRBJ1-3; 7 bases agree with TRBD1. Per germline, CDR1 MNHGY and CDR2 SAAAGT. V trimming: 9 bases; J trimming: 1 base; junction bases outside the gene matches: 6. This CDR3 is built from 14 residues. The CDR3 is CASKGGGSGNTIYF. CDR3 bases: TGTGCCAGTAAAGGGGGCGGATCTGGAAACACCATATATTTT.

V gene TRBV5-1 combines with J gene TRBJ1-5; D uncertain. This CDR3 contains 16 residues. From germline, CDR1 is SGHRS and CDR2 YFSETQ. V dropped 0 bases and J dropped 0 bases, with 10 bases sitting between them. CDR3 sequence (DNA): TGCGCCAGCAGCTTGGATGGCAGAAATAGCAATCAGCCCCAGCATTTT. Protein product: CASSLDGRNSNQPQHF.

The V gene is TRBV4-1, the J gene TRBJ2-5, with 10 bases fitting TRBD1. V lost 1 base, J lost 4 bases, and 6 bases stayed unmatched. Per the germline V gene, CDR1 is MGHRA and CDR2 is YSYEKL. The length of the CDR3 is 16 residues. CDR3 loop: CASSQAGQGESETQYF. CDR3 coding DNA: TGCGCCAGCAGCCAAGCCGGACAGGGGGAATCAGAGACCCAGTACTTC.

The rearrangement joins TRBV6-2 or TRBV6-3 to TRBJ2-5, with TRBD2 matching over 9 bases. The germline V gene encodes CDR1 MNHEY and CDR2 SVGEGT. CDR3 size: 14 residues. Germline trimming cut 6 bases from V and 5 bases from J; bases unmatched to any gene: 7. CDR3 nucleotides: TGTGCCAGCAGGATAGCGGGGGTCGGTGAGACCCAGTACTTC. Its translation: CASRIAGVGETQYF.

This clonotype occurred many times. This chain uses TRBV7-9 with TRBJ1-1; 7 bases match TRBD1. The CDR3 totals 14 residues. Germline V gives CDR1 SEHNR, CDR2 FQNEAQ (reference sequence). The trim removed 5 bases at V and 5 bases at J, leaving 8 bases unmatched. CDR3 residues: CASSPKGQSTEAFF. The CDR3 DNA reads TGTGCCAGCAGCCCCAAGGGACAGTCGACTGAAGCTTTCTTT.

The V gene is TRBV6-2 or TRBV6-3, the J gene TRBJ2-7, with TRBD1 matching 7 bases. The length of the CDR3 is 16 residues. Germline V lookup: CDR1 MNHEY, CDR2 SVGEGT. The CDR3 DNA follows: TGTGCCAGCAGTTACGTCGACAGGGTGGTTCCCTATGAGCAGTACGTC. Its translation is CASSYVDRVVPYEQYV.

The chain has TRBV29-1 and TRBJ2-3, with a weak D call TRBD1 (6 bases). This CDR3 has 16 residues. V was clipped by 2 bases and J by 0 bases, with 15 bases between them. The germline gives CDR1 SQVTM, CDR2 ANQGSEA. This CDR3 reads CSVETPGDHSTDTQYF. CDR3 sequence (DNA): TGCAGCGTTGAAACCCCAGGGGACCACAGCACAGATACGCAGTATTTT.

This clonotype has only a few counts. This chain links TRBV19 with TRBJ2-7; D is unclear. Trimming removed 0 bases from V and 6 bases from J, with 9 bases in between. The germline CDR1 and CDR2 sequences are LNHDA and SQIVND (reference sequence). This CDR3 contains 13 residues. CDR3 sequence reads: CASSIDNVGEQYV. The CDR3 region has the DNA TGTGCCAGTAGTATAGATAACGTGGGCGAGCAGTACGTC.

V usage is TRBV12-3 or TRBV12-4 and J usage is TRBJ1-1; tentatively, D is TRBD1 (6 bases). The CDR3 has 14 residues. V was shortened by 11 bases and J by 7 bases, with 23 bases between the two germline ends. CDR3 region: CAFPGPGELGEAFF. CDR3 bases: TGTGCCTTCCCTGGCCCAGGGGAGTTGGGTGAAGCTTTCTTT.

Concerning this clonotype itself: A much more abundant neighbour one base away suggests this may be a read error. This sequence joins TRBV5-8 and TRBJ1-1; D unclear. The V end lost 4 bases, the J end lost 0 bases, and 13 bases lay between the germline ends. Germline assignment: CDR1 SGHTS and CDR2 YDEGEE. The CDR3 contains 15 residues. The CDR3 protein is CASSPSTGMNTEAFF. The DNA for the CDR3 is TGTGCCAGCAGCCCTTCGACGGGGATGAACACTGAAGCTTTCTTT.

This clonotype was counted between two and nine times. The CDR3 sequence: CASSLWGTGAVSTEAFF. The CDR3 DNA reads TGTGCCAGCAGCTTATGGGGGACAGGGGCGGTGAGCACTGAAGCTTTCTTT. The genes are TRBV11-2 and TRBJ1-1, with TRBD1 matching 10 bases. CDR1 SGHAT and CDR2 FQNNGV come from the germline V gene. The V segment lost 2 bases and the J segment 4 bases; nucleotides outside the gene matches: 10. The CDR3 length is 17 residues.

This clonotype occurred many times. This rearrangement joins TRBV12-3 or TRBV12-4 to TRBJ1-2; D is perhaps TRBD1 (5 bases). Trimming stripped 1 base from V and 4 bases from J, with 7 bases between. This CDR3 contains 13 residues. The CDR3 DNA reads TGTGCCAGCAGTTTAGGACAGACCTATGGCTACACCTTC. It specifies CASSLGQTYGYTF.

As regards this clonotype: At one end, the junction sequence differs from germline, possibly due to a read error. The rearrangement joins TRBV19 to TRBJ2-1; D may be TRBD1 (8 bases). Germline V gene sequence: CDR1 LNHDA, CDR2 SQIVND (reference sequence). There are 15 residues in the CDR3. The CDR3 DNA is TGTGCCAGTAGTGTAGACAGGGGACTACACAATGAGCAGTTCTTC. Protein sequence: CASSVDRGLHNEQFF.

Many counts were recorded for this clonotype. The chain is built from TRBV7-6 and TRBJ2-5; the D gene is possibly TRBD1 (5 bases). Germline-derived CDR1 and CDR2 are SGHVS and FNYEAQ. The CDR3 is made up of 17 amino acids. V lost 0 bases, J lost 1 base, and 15 bases lay in between. Here the CDR3 DNA reads TGTGCCAGCAGCTTAGCGCTCAGGGTGCAGGCCCAAGAGACCCAGTACTTC. It specifies CASSLALRVQAQETQYF. Full variable domain (missing parts from reference TRBV7-6 and TRBJ2-5): GAGVSQSPRYKVTKRGQDVALRCDPISGHVSLYWYRQALGQGPEFLTYFNYEAQQDKSGLPNDRFSAERPEGSISTLTIQRTEQRDSAMYRCASSLALRVQAQETQYFGPGTRLLVL.

V and J are TRBV7-8 and TRBJ2-7; TRBD2 aligns across 8 bases. The length of the CDR3 is 15 residues. V lost 1 base, J lost 3 bases, and 5 bases stayed unmatched. Germline V gives CDR1 SGHVS, CDR2 FQNEAQ. In DNA, the CDR3 is TGTGCCAGCAGCTTAGAAGGTACTAGCGGCTACGAGCAGTACGTC. Its protein product is CASSLEGTSGYEQYV.